This T cell receptor (beta chain) was obtained from a study of long-term antiretroviral therapy in people with HIV. The CDR3 covers 16 residues. CDR1 is SGHVS and CDR2 is FQNEAQ in the germline V gene. Trimming removed 1 base at V and 0 bases at J, with 12 bases between. Investigators performed immunoSEQ version v3.0 at survey level. The repertoire was sequenced with immunoSEQ multiplex PCR; TCRdb's copy has only in-frame clones and lacks some. This table has about 16,000 clones, around 84% appearing once. The chain carries TRBV7-8 and TRBJ1-1; TRBD1 is a possible D gene (5 bases). The material sequenced was unsorted PBMCs, taken 0.5 years after starting antiretroviral therapy. This sequence originates from a woman in her thirties or forties with HIV. The CDR3 loop reads CASSLGGGNMNTEAFF. CDR3 sequence (DNA): TGTGCCAGCAGCTTAGGGGGGGGTAACATGAACACTGAAGCTTTCTTT. Filled out from reference TRBV7-8 and TRBJ1-1, the complete variable domain reads GAGVSQSPRYKVAKRGQDVALRCDPISGHVSLFWYQQALGQGPEFLTYFQNEAQLDKSGLPSDRFFAERPEGSVSTLKIQRTQQEDSAVYLCASSLGGGNMNTEAFFGQGTRLTVV.